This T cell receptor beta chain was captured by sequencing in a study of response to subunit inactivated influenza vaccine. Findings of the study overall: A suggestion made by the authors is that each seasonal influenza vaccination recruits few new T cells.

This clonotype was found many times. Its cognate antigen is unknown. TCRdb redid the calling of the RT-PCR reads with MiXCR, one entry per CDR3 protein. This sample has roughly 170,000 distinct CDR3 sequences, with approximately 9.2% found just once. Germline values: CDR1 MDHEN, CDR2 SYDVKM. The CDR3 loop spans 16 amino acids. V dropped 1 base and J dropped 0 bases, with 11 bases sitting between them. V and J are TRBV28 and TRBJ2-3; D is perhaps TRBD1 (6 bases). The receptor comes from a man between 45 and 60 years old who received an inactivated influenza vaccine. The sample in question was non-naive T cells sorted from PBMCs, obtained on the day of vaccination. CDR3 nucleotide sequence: TGTGCCAGCAGTTTATTACTGGGGGCTAGCACAGATACGCAGTATTTT. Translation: CASSLLLGASTDTQYF.